The clone carrying this T cell receptor beta chain has a count of ten or more. TCRdb ran MiXCR on the 5' RACE reads and lists one entry per CDR3 protein. The sample has over 60,000 distinct CDR3 sequences, around 5.2% seen once. This entry comes from a study of neurological immune-mediated disorders. The sequence was obtained from a woman aged 30 to 39 with multiple sclerosis. Sequencing was done on a sample of PBMCs.

The CDR3 nucleotides read TGTGCCAGCAGCGCCGACAGGGTGAACACCGGGGAGCTGTTTTTT. Translated, it gives CASSADRVNTGELFF. This chain connects TRBV3-1 to TRBJ2-2; 7 bases agree with TRBD1. Germline V gives CDR1 LGHDT, CDR2 YNNKEL (reference sequence). The junction had 4 bases not matched to a gene; V was cut back by 5 bases and J by 1 base. This CDR3 has 15 amino acids.